The rows below give T cell receptor beta chains drawn from one sample of a study of cytomegalovirus exposure and HLA in healthy donors. Sequenced by immunoSEQ multiplex PCR; TCRdb stores in-frame clones only, minus some. The data hold hundreds of thousands of clones, with approximately 78% observed a single time. The specimen sequenced was PBMCs. All receptors come from a boy aged 5-17 years in good health and CMV-seronegative. Each CDR3 is given with its conserved first and last residue. Fields, in order: J gene, clone size, D gene, V gene, CDR3 protein, CDR3 DNA. D genes are given only for firm matches. Clone size is stated in some rows and not others, as once, few, many or a class when expanded.

>TRBJ1-5|-|-|TRBV19
CASSPNRPVSNQPQHF
TGTGCCAGTAGTCCAAATCGTCCAGTAAGCAATCAGCCCCAGCATTTT
>TRBJ1-4|-|-|TRBV6-5
CASNEQGLGEKLFF
TGTGCCAGTAATGAACAGGGTTTGGGTGAAAAACTGTTTTTT
>TRBJ2-7|once|-|TRBV6-9
CASSYSWVGVYEQYF
TGTGCCAGCAGTTATTCATGGGTCGGGGTCTACGAGCAGTACTTC
>TRBJ1-5|-|-|TRBV10-3
CAISESGDQPQHF
TGTGCCATCAGTGAGTCGGGAGATCAGCCCCAGCATTTT
>TRBJ1-2|-|-|TRBV18
CASSPIHGEGYTF
TGTGCCAGCTCACCGATACACGGAGAGGGCTACACCTTC
>TRBJ1-5|-|TRBD1|TRBV29-1
CSVSGTDNQPQHF
TGCAGCGTTTCCGGGACAGACAATCAGCCCCAGCATTTT
>TRBJ2-3|-|TRBD2|TRBV2
CASSPGTRYTDTQYF
TGTGCCAGCAGCCCCGGGACTAGGTATACAGATACGCAGTATTTT
>TRBJ2-4|-|TRBD1|TRBV29-1
CSGRDRGNIQYF
TGCAGCGGGAGGGACAGGGGAAACATTCAGTACTTC
>TRBJ2-7|-|-|TRBV9
CASSDRYEQYF
TGTGCCAGCAGCGATCGGTACGAGCAGTACTTC
>TRBJ1-6|-|-|TRBV25-1
CASSEDANHNSPLHF
TGTGCCAGCAGTGAAGATGCTAACCATAATTCACCCCTCCACTTT
>TRBJ2-3|-|TRBD2|TRBV5-4
CASSPAAGGRTDTQYF
TGTGCCAGCAGCCCGGCAGCGGGGGGACGCACAGATACGCAGTATTTT
>TRBJ2-5|-|-|TRBV18
CASSPAGVEETQYF
TGTGCCAGCTCACCTGCAGGGGTGGAGGAGACCCAGTACTTC
>TRBJ2-1|few|-|TRBV28
CASSPQGYNEQFF
TGTGCCAGCAGTCCGCAGGGGTACAATGAGCAGTTCTTC
>TRBJ1-5|-|-|TRBV2
CASSARGQDGNQPQHF
TGTGCCAGCAGTGCGAGAGGGCAGGACGGCAATCAGCCCCAGCATTTT
>TRBJ1-1|once|TRBD1|TRBV7-6
CASSETPTGAAEAFF
TGTGCCAGCAGCGAAACCCCGACAGGGGCGGCTGAAGCTTTCTTT
>TRBJ1-1|-|-|TRBV11-2
CASSLEGSEAFF
TGTGCCAGCAGCTTAGAGGGCTCTGAAGCTTTCTTT
>TRBJ2-7|-|-|TRBV21-1
CASSNGKGSYEQYF
TGTGCCAGCAGCAACGGTAAAGGGAGCTACGAGCAGTACTTC
>TRBJ2-1|few|TRBD1|TRBV5-8
CASSLDRGSYNEQFF
TGTGCCAGCAGCTTAGACAGGGGCTCCTACAATGAGCAGTTCTTC
>TRBJ2-1|-|-|TRBV10-3
CAISGAGQPYNEQFF
TGTGCCATCAGTGGGGCAGGCCAGCCCTACAATGAGCAGTTCTTC
>TRBJ1-2|-|-|TRBV9
CASSVNQNNYGYTF
TGTGCCAGCAGCGTTAACCAGAATAACTATGGCTACACCTTC
>TRBJ1-3|-|-|TRBV11-2
CASSLAWSQSGNTIYF
TGTGCCAGCAGCTTAGCGTGGAGTCAATCTGGAAACACCATATATTTT
>TRBJ1-3|-|-|TRBV11-2
CASSDIRASGNTIYF
TGTGCCAGCAGCGACATTAGAGCCTCTGGAAACACCATATATTTT
>TRBJ1-2|-|-|TRBV9
CASSGSLDSFNYGYTF
TGTGCCAGCAGCGGGTCTCTGGACAGTTTTAACTATGGCTACACCTTC
>TRBJ1-5|-|TRBD1|TRBV6-5
CASSRGQGNQPQHF
TGTGCCAGCAGCCGTGGACAGGGAAATCAGCCCCAGCATTTT
>TRBJ2-5|-|-|TRBV5-1
CASSLADGPAGGTQYF
TGCGCCAGCAGCTTGGCCGACGGTCCAGCCGGGGGGACCCAGTACTTC
>TRBJ1-2|-|TRBD1|TRBV5-1
CASSLDRGRGYTF
TGCGCCAGCAGCTTGGACAGGGGAAGAGGCTACACCTTC
>TRBJ2-1|-|-|TRBV20-1
CSAFQSCAQFF
TGCAGTGCTTTTCAGTCCTGTGCGCAGTTCTTC
>TRBJ1-1|-|-|TRBV10-3
CAIRKTGTNTEAFF
TGTGCCATCAGGAAAACAGGGACGAACACTGAAGCTTTCTTT
>TRBJ1-1|few|-|TRBV5-6
CASSLITGLHTEAFF
TGTGCCAGCAGCTTGATAACAGGGCTCCACACTGAAGCTTTCTTT
>TRBJ1-4|-|-|TRBV29-1
CSVALMGEVSNEKLFF
TGCAGCGTGGCCCTGATGGGTGAGGTGTCTAATGAAAAACTGTTTTTT
>TRBJ2-3|-|-|TRBV4-2
CASSQAPARGGETDTQYF
TGTGCCAGCAGCCAAGCCCCCGCGAGGGGGGGCGAGACAGATACGCAGTATTTT
>TRBJ2-1|once|-|TRBV7-2
CASSFGLLRDEQFF
TGTGCCAGCAGCTTCGGTCTCCTACGGGATGAGCAGTTCTTC
>TRBJ1-2|-|TRBD1|TRBV5-1
CASSITGTEPTTNYGYTF
TGCGCCAGCAGCATAACCGGGACAGAACCAACAACTAACTATGGCTACACCTTC
>TRBJ2-7|-|TRBD2|TRBV4-1
CASSQGLATLYEQYF
TGCGCCAGCAGCCAAGGACTAGCGACCTTGTACGAGCAGTACTTC
>TRBJ2-1|-|TRBD2|TRBV19
CASSTGTSGIDEQFF
TGTGCCAGTAGTACCGGGACTAGCGGGATCGATGAGCAGTTCTTC
>TRBJ2-2|-|TRBD1|TRBV5-1
CASRGTGRNTGELFF
TGCGCCAGCCGAGGGACAGGTCGGAACACCGGGGAGCTGTTTTTT
>TRBJ2-5|-|TRBD2|TRBV5-4
CASTPGVPGGQETQYF
TGTGCCAGCACCCCTGGGGTGCCGGGGGGCCAAGAGACCCAGTACTTC
>TRBJ2-7|-|-|TRBV7-6
CASSPTVSYEQYF
TGTGCCAGCAGCCCGACAGTCTCCTACGAGCAGTACTTC
>TRBJ1-5|-|-|TRBV7-2
CASSLAWAGQPQHF
TGTGCCAGCAGCTTAGCATGGGCTGGGCAGCCCCAGCATTTT
>TRBJ1-1|-|-|TRBV6-5
CASSRLGTEAFF
TGTGCCAGCAGTAGACTGGGCACTGAAGCTTTCTTT
>TRBJ2-7|-|-|TRBV7-2
CASSPTSYGCEQYF
TGTGCCAGCAGCCCCACTAGCTATGGTTGCGAGCAGTACTTC
>TRBJ1-2|-|TRBD1|TRBV13
CASSYPSGDRGGYGYTF
TGTGCCAGCAGCTACCCGAGTGGGGACAGGGGAGGCTATGGCTACACCTTC
>TRBJ1-1|-|-|TRBV19
CASSTLYWPTADTEAFF
TGTGCCAGTAGCACTTTGTATTGGCCGACAGCTGACACTGAAGCTTTCTTT
>TRBJ1-6|-|TRBD1|TRBV11-2
CASSLPPTGGSPLHF
TGTGCCAGCAGCTTACCCCCGACAGGGGGTTCACCCCTCCACTTT
>TRBJ2-3|-|TRBD2|TRBV5-6
CASSWRTSGGQDTQYF
TGTGCCAGCAGCTGGAGGACTAGCGGGGGACAAGATACGCAGTATTTT
>TRBJ2-1|-|-|TRBV29-1
CSGLRDTYNEQFF
TGCAGCGGTCTACGGGACACCTACAATGAGCAGTTCTTC
>TRBJ2-6|-|TRBD1|TRBV7-9
CASSSTSGQGANGANVLTF
TGTGCCAGCAGCTCCACGTCGGGACAGGGGGCTAATGGGGCCAACGTCCTGACTTTC
>TRBJ2-5|-|-|TRBV5-6
CASTLGGAPQETQYF
TGTGCCAGCACCCTGGGGGGGGCTCCTCAAGAGACCCAGTACTTC
>TRBJ1-4|-|TRBD1|TRBV19
CASRQRQGSNEKLFF
TGTGCCAGTAGACAAAGACAGGGATCTAATGAAAAACTGTTTTTT
>TRBJ2-3|few|-|TRBV19
CASSISRRGDTQYF
TGTGCCAGTAGTATTTCTCGGAGAGGGGATACGCAGTATTTT
>TRBJ2-5|few|TRBD2|TRBV7-9
CASSSFLAGTETQYF
TGTGCCAGCAGCTCTTTTCTAGCGGGCACAGAGACCCAGTACTTC
>TRBJ1-1|-|TRBD1|TRBV30
CASTGQAVIRTTEAFF
TGTGCCTCGACTGGACAGGCGGTAATCAGGACCACTGAAGCTTTCTTT
>TRBJ1-6|-|-|TRBV9
CASSAGSSYNSPLHF
TGTGCCAGCAGCGCCGGGAGTTCCTATAATTCACCCCTCCACTTT
>TRBJ1-5|-|-|TRBV18
CASSPPGGARNQPQHF
TGTGCCAGCTCACCACCGGGAGGGGCCCGGAACCAGCCCCAGCATTTT
>TRBJ1-6|-|TRBD1|TRBV7-3
CASSRTVGQGTSPLHF
TGTGCCAGCAGCCGAACGGTCGGACAGGGGACTTCACCCCTCCACTTT
>TRBJ2-3|-|-|TRBV11-3
CASSPNRGTVPDTQYF
TGTGCCAGCAGCCCCAATAGGGGGACCGTCCCAGATACGCAGTATTTT
>TRBJ2-5|-|TRBD2|TRBV7-8
CASSPGGEETQYF
TGTGCCAGCAGCCCGGGGGGGGAAGAGACCCAGTACTTC